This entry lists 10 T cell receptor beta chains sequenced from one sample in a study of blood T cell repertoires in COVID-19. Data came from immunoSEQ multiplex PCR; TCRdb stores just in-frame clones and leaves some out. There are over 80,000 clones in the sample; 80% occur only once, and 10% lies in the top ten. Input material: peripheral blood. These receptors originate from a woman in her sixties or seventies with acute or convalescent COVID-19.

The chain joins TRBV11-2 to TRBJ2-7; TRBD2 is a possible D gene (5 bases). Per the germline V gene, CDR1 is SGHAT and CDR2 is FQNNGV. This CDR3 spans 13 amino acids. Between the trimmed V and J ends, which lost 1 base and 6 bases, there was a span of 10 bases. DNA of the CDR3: TGTGCCAGCAGCTTAGGGGTTGCGGGCGAGCAGTACTTC. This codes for CASSLGVAGEQYF.

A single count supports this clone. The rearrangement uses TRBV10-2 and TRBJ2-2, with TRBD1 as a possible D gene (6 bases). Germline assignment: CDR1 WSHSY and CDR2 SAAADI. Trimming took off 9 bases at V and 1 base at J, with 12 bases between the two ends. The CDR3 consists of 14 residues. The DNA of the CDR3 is TGCGCCAGTAGGGGGAGAGGGAACACCGGGGAGCTGTTTTTT. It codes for CASRGRGNTGELFF.

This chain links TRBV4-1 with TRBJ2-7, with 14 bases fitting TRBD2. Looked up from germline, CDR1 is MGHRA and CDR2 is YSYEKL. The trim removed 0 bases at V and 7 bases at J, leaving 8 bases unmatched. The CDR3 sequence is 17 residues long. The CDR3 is CASSQDFGTSGSVEQYF. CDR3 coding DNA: TGCGCCAGCAGCCAAGATTTCGGGACTAGCGGGAGTGTAGAGCAGTACTTC.

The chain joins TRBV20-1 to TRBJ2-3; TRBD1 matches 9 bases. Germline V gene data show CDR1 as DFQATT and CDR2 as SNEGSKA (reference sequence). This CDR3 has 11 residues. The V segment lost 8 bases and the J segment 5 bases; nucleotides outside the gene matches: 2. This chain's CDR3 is CSTDRGDTQYF. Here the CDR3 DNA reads TGCAGTACGGACAGGGGAGATACGCAGTATTTT.

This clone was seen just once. CDR3: CAWSVHGRQETQYF. Here the CDR3 DNA reads TGTGCCTGGAGTGTACATGGCAGACAAGAGACCCAGTACTTC. The chain joins TRBV30 to TRBJ2-5, with D unclear. This CDR3 is 14 amino acids long. Germline lookup yields CDR1 GTSNPN and CDR2 SVGIG (reference sequence). Trimming cost V 0 bases and J 2 bases, with 10 bases left between them.

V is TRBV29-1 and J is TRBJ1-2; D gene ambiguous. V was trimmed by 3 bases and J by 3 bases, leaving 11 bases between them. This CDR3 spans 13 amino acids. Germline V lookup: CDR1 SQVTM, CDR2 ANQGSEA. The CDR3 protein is CSVESGLDYGYTF. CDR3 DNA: TGCAGCGTTGAGAGTGGGCTTGACTATGGCTACACCTTC. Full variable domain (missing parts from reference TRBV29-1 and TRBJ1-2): SAVISQKPSRDICQRGTSLTIQCQVDSQVTMMFWYRQQPGQSLTLIATANQGSEATYESGFVIDKFPISRPNLTFSTLTVSNMSPEDSSIYLCSVESGLDYGYTFGSGTRLTVV.

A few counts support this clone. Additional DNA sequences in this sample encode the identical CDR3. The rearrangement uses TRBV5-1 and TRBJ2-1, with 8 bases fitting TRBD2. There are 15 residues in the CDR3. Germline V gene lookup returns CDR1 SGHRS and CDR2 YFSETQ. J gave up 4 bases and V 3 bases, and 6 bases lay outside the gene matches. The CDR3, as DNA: TGCGCCAGCAGCTATTTAGCGGGAAGTTACAATGAGCAGTTCTTC. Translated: CASSYLAGSYNEQFF.

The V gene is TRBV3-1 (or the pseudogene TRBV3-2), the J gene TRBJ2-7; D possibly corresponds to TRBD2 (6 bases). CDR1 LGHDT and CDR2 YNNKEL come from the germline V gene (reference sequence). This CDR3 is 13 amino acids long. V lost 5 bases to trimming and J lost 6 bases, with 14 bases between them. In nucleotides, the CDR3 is TGTGCCAGCAGCGTTAAATGGGGGGTCGAGCAGTACTTC. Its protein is CASSVKWGVEQYF.

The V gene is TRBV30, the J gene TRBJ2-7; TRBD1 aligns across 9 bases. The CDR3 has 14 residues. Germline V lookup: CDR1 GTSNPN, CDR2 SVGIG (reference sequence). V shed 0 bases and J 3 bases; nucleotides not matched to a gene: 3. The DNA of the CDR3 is TGTGCCTGGAGTGTGGGACAGGGAATCTACGAGCAGTACTTC. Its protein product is CAWSVGQGIYEQYF.

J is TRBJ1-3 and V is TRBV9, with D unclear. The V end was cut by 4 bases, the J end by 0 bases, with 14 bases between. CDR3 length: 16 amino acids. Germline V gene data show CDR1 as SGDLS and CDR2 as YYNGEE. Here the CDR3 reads CASSSPGRGSGNTIYF. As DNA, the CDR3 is TGTGCCAGCAGCTCCCCGGGCCGGGGCTCTGGAAACACCATATATTTT.